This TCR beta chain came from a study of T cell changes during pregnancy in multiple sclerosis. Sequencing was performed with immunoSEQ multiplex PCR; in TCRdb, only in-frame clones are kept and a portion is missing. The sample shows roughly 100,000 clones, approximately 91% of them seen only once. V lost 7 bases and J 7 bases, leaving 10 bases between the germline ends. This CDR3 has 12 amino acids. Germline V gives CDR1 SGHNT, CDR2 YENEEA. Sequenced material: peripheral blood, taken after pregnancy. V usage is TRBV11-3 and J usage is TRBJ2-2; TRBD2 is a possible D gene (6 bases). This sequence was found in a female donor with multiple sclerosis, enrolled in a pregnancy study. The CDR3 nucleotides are TGTGCCAGCACCCCCGGGGGCGGGGAGCTGTTTTTT. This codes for CASTPGGGELFF.